The present T cell receptor (beta chain) was sequenced within a study of response to subunit inactivated influenza vaccine. General study findings and limits: Authors suggested each seasonal influenza vaccination recruits few new T cells.

The germline gives CDR1 MDHEN, CDR2 SYDVKM. This CDR3 comprises 16 residues. J was trimmed by 4 bases and V by 2 bases; bases with no gene match: 9. TCRdb itself ran the RT-PCR reads through MiXCR, one entry per CDR3 protein. This sample has roughly 570,000 distinct CDR3 sequences, with about 15% found just once. This clonotype was counted many times. Its antigen remains unidentified. The material was PBMCs from blood, obtained 11 to 12 days after vaccination. The chain couples TRBV28 to TRBJ2-3; 7 nucleotides align to TRBD2. The sequence came from a man between 45 and 60 years old who received an inactivated influenza vaccine. The CDR3 DNA sequence: TGTGCCAGCAGTTTAACTAGCGTTAGGCTCCCAGATACGCAGTATTTT. This gives the protein CASSLTSVRLPDTQYF. The full variable domain, its missing parts supplied by reference TRBV28 and TRBJ2-3, is DVKVTQSSRYLVKRTGEKVFLECVQDMDHENMFWYRQDPGLGLRLIYFSYDVKMKEKGDIPEGYSVSREKKERFSLILESASTNQTSMYLCASSLTSVRLPDTQYFGPGTRLTVL.